A selection of T cell receptor beta chains follows, all from one sample in a study of blood T cell repertoires in COVID-19. Profiling relied on immunoSEQ multiplex PCR, and the TCRdb table lists in-frame clones only, not all of them. The table records fewer than 350,000 clones, 85% of them present only once. Specimen: PBMCs or T cells enriched from blood (not recorded which). Receptors originate from a woman in her fifties or sixties who had recovered from COVID-19. The CDR3 runs from the conserved cysteine through the conserved F or W. The D gene is left open where the match is weak. Size is omitted from some rows. Given values are once, few, many or a class for expanded clones.

TRBJ1-4,TRBV7-9,NA,NA,CASRGQDSEKLFF,TGTGCCAGCAGAGGGCAGGACTCCGAAAAACTGTTTTTT
TRBJ2-1,TRBV7-9,TRBD2,NA,CASSPPEGGSINEQFF,TGTGCCAGCAGCCCGCCGGAGGGCGGGAGTATAAATGAGCAGTTCTTC
TRBJ2-3,TRBV11-2,NA,once,CASSPQTSLADTQYF,TGTGCCAGCAGCCCACAGACTAGTCTTGCAGATACGCAGTATTTT
TRBJ2-7,TRBV5-5,TRBD1,NA,CASSLKPRGQGIYEQYF,TGTGCCAGCAGCTTGAAACCTAGGGGACAGGGCATCTACGAGCAGTACTTC
TRBJ2-7,TRBV7-9,TRBD2,NA,CASSQLSSGGRYEQYF,TGTGCCAGCAGCCAATTGTCCAGCGGGGGCCGCTACGAGCAGTACTTC
TRBJ2-1,TRBV7-3,NA,NA,CASSPNGRGQLQFF,TGTGCCAGCAGCCCGAATGGCCGCGGACAGTTGCAGTTCTTC
TRBJ2-1,TRBV19,TRBD2,NA,CASSAGLPPNEQFF,TGTGCCAGTAGTGCGGGACTACCACCCAATGAGCAGTTCTTC
TRBJ1-1,TRBV12-3/TRBV12-4,TRBD1,NA,CASSQTGTTEAFF,TGTGCCAGCAGTCAGACAGGGACCACTGAAGCTTTCTTT
TRBJ1-2,TRBV18,TRBD1,NA,CASSPDRGFVYTF,TGTGCCAGCTCACCAGACAGGGGGTTTGTCTACACCTTC
TRBJ2-5,TRBV19,NA,NA,CASSMGAAGVITQYF,TGTGCCAGTAGTATGGGGGCGGCGGGAGTTATTACCCAGTACTTC
TRBJ2-3,TRBV5-4,NA,NA,CASSVDSINTDTQYF,TGTGCCAGCAGCGTGGACAGTATAAACACAGATACGCAGTATTTT